The T cell receptor beta chain described here comes from a study of early stage breast cancer tumors. Study in general: ER+/PR+/HER2- status applied to about 70% of the 16 invasive breast tumors. Study-level findings and limits: Enriched TCRB sequences shared across patients were mostly commonly generated sequences.

Of note for this clone: The antigen remains undetermined.

This table comes from immunoSEQ multiplex PCR, and its TCRdb copy is limited to in-frame clones, with some not included. The table shows tens of thousands of clones, with about nine tenths occurring only once. CDR1 and CDR2 (germline): MNHEY, SVGAGI. The ends were cut back, 8 bases at V and 5 bases at J, with 16 bases in the middle. This CDR3 comprises 15 residues. This TCR derives from a person between 65 and 79 years old with breast cancer. The sequenced sample was blood. The chain carries TRBV6-5 and TRBJ1-6; D call uncertain. CDR3 loop: CASREGFFDNSPLHF. As DNA, the CDR3 is TGTGCCAGCCGAGAGGGTTTCTTCGATAATTCACCCCTCCACTTT.